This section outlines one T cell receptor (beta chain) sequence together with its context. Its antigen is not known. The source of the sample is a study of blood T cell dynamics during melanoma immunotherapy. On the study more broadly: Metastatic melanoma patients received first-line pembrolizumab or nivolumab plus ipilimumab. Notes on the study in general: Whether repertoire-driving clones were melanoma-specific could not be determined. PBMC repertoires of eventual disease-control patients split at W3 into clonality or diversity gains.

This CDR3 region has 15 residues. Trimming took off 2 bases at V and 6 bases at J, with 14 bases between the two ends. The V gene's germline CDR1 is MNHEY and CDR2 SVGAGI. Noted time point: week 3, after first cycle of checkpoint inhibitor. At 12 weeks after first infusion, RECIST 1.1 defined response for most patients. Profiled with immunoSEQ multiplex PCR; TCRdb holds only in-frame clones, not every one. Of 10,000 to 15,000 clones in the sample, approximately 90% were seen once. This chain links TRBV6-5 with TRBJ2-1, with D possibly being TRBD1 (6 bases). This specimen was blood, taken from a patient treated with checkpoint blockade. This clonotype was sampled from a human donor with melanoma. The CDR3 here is CASSYAYRVGNEQFF. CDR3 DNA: TGTGCCAGCAGTTACGCATACAGGGTAGGCAATGAGCAGTTCTTC.